This TCR beta chain was identified in a study of T cell clonality in common variable immunodeficiency. Study findings and constraints: Compared with healthy controls, CVID subjects showed increased TCRbeta clonality, mostly in about a third. Shared TCRbeta clones were fewer between CVID subjects than controls. What drives increased CVID clonality needs T cell subpopulation sequencing.

Patients and controls were mostly of Caucasian heritage. This clone has at least ten counts. What it binds is unknown. The read comes to an end 3 residues before the CDR3 does, leaving the germline J gene to fill in the end. V lost 4 bases, J lost 5 bases, and 16 bases lay in between. CDR3 length: 14 amino acids. The germline V gene encodes CDR1 SGHRS and CDR2 YFSETQ. The assay was immunoSEQ multiplex PCR, and TCRdb's table has in-frame clones only and misses some. Altogether about 33,000 clones were found in the sample, and no singletons occur. This sequence joins TRBV5-1 and TRBJ2-7; D may match TRBD1 or TRBD2 (7 bases each). What was sequenced was peripheral blood mononuclear cells. This receptor was obtained from a person aged 18 to 70 in good health. The part of the CDR3 DNA that was read is TGCGCCAGCAGCGGAGGGAGGGGGCTCGACGAG. Translating it yields CASSGGRGLDE. The full-length CDR3 reads as CASSGGRGLDEQYF.